This T cell receptor beta chain was identified in a study of T-cell memory formation after mild COVID-19. Study-wide background: Largely, the TCR clusters proved donor specific.

Study outcomes and limitations: Pre-infection memory harbored some responding clones, suggesting cross-reactive memory joined. Among clones contracting day 15 to 85, CD4/CD8 was balanced, whereas later expanders leaned CD4+. CM and EM subsets held most contracting CD4+ clones; EMRA held CD8+ ones.

TCRdb fed the 5' RACE reads into MiXCR, producing one record per CDR3 protein. Among 140,000 to 150,000 distinct CDR3 sequences listed, 20% to 25% were seen once. To note about this clonotype: The antigen is not known.

CDR3 length equals 14 residues. Germline V gene data show CDR1 as SNHLY and CDR2 as FYNNEI. Losses at the gene ends were 8 bases for V and 3 bases for J; bases not matched to a gene: 7. The receptor was derived from an adult woman who had mild COVID-19 (a few samples of this study predate the infection). Cell type and time point are not known. Sequenced material: PBMCs or a T cell subset sorted from them (not recorded which). The chain is built from TRBV2 and TRBJ2-1, with TRBD2 identical over 7 bases. In DNA, the CDR3 is TGTGCCAGCGAATTGGCTAGCGGCTACAATGAGCAGTTCTTC. Protein: CASELASGYNEQFF.